Shown below are 29 T cell receptor beta chains from a single sample sequenced in a study of cytomegalovirus exposure and HLA in healthy donors. The PCR used 60 Vbeta and 13 Jbeta primers. The assay was immunoSEQ multiplex PCR, and TCRdb's table has in-frame clones only and misses some. The sample contains approximately 130,000 clones, about three quarters of which appear only once. The sequencing sample was made of PBMCs. The origin of the receptors is a woman in her thirties or forties in good health and CMV-seronegative.

J is TRBJ2-7 and V is TRBV11-2, with 7 bases matching TRBD1. The CDR3 runs to 12 residues. Germline V gene lookup returns CDR1 SGHAT and CDR2 FQNNGV. V lost 4 bases, J lost 5 bases, and 2 bases stayed unmatched. This CDR3 reads CASSSTGDEQYF. Here the CDR3 DNA reads TGTGCCAGCAGCTCAACAGGGGACGAGCAGTACTTC.

The rearrangement joins TRBV5-1 to TRBJ2-3; 11 nucleotides agree with TRBD2. CDR1 is SGHRS, CDR2 YFSETQ, per germline. The CDR3 extends over 15 amino acids. Losses at the gene ends were 5 bases for V and 3 bases for J; bases not matched to a gene: 5. CDR3 region: CASSGASGRTDTQYF. In DNA form, the CDR3 reads TGCGCCAGCAGTGGGGCTAGCGGGAGGACAGATACGCAGTATTTT.

This chain links TRBV5-1 with TRBJ2-1, with a tentative D call TRBD1 (5 bases). CDR1 and CDR2 (germline): SGHRS, YFSETQ. The CDR3 loop spans 13 amino acids. Trimming took off 2 bases at V and 5 bases at J, with 8 bases between the two ends. This CDR3 reads CASSFDSNNEQFF. The CDR3 DNA is TGCGCCAGCAGCTTTGACAGCAACAATGAGCAGTTCTTC.

The rearrangement joins TRBV7-6 to TRBJ1-1; D may be TRBD1 (6 bases). CDR3 size: 13 residues. From germline, CDR1 is SGHVS and CDR2 FNYEAQ. V was clipped by 5 bases and J by 4 bases, with 11 bases between them. CDR3 amino acids: CASSRGQITEAFF. The CDR3 nucleotides are TGTGCCAGCAGCCGGGGACAAATCACTGAAGCTTTCTTT.

This clone was observed a few times. Sequence at one end of the junction differs from germline and may be a read error. The genes are TRBV29-1 and TRBJ2-4, with D uncertain. This CDR3 is 11 amino acids long. CDR1 is SQVTM, CDR2 ANQGSEA, per germline. CDR3 DNA sequence: TGCAGCGTACCTGTCCAAAACAGTCAGTACTTC. It specifies CSVPVQNSQYF.

V and J are TRBV6-1 and TRBJ2-3, with 9 positions matching TRBD2. Germline V gives CDR1 MNHNS, CDR2 SASEGT. The CDR3 totals 13 residues. V shed 3 bases, J shed 8 bases, and the junction held 3 bases outside the gene matches. As DNA, the CDR3 is TGTGCCAGCAGTGACCAGCGGGGGGCTACGCAGTATTTT. Translating gives CASSDQRGATQYF.

The chain couples TRBV28 to TRBJ1-5, with 7 bases that match TRBD1. Trimming cost V 6 bases and J 4 bases; bases outside gene matches: 15. CDR3 length: 17 amino acids. Germline assignment: CDR1 MDHEN and CDR2 SYDVKM. The CDR3 sequence: CASSPINPGQRNQPQHF. CDR3 DNA: TGTGCCAGCAGCCCTATTAACCCGGGACAGCGGAATCAGCCCCAGCATTTT.

The J gene is TRBJ2-5, the V gene TRBV6-5; 8 bases are shared with TRBD2. Losses at the gene ends were 0 bases for V and 2 bases for J; bases not matched to a gene: 2. CDR3 length equals 15 residues. Germline V CDR1 and CDR2: MNHEY, SVGAGI. The CDR3, as DNA: TGTGCCAGCAGTTACTCAGCGGGAGCGCAAGAGACCCAGTACTTC. This codes for CASSYSAGAQETQYF.

This clone was counted a single time. The V call is TRBV5-1, the J call TRBJ1-1; no definite D call. V lost 2 bases and J 1 base, leaving 12 bases between the germline ends. This CDR3 has 15 residues. Germline-derived CDR1 and CDR2 are SGHRS and YFSETQ. As DNA, the CDR3 is TGCGCCAGCAGCTTTGAGGAGGTCCCGAACACTGAAGCTTTCTTT. Translated: CASSFEEVPNTEAFF.

The chain has TRBV28 and TRBJ2-4; TRBD1 agrees at 7 bases. This CDR3 contains 15 residues. V gave up 6 bases and J gave up 6 bases; unmatched junction bases: 11. Germline assignment: CDR1 MDHEN and CDR2 SYDVKM. The CDR3 sequence: CASRLGGTGVNIQYF. In DNA, the CDR3 is TGTGCCAGCAGGCTAGGGGGTACAGGGGTAAACATTCAGTACTTC.

The table lists this clone with a few counts. The V call is TRBV6-6, the J call TRBJ2-4, with 11 bases aligning to TRBD2. Germline lookup yields CDR1 MNHNY and CDR2 SVGAGI (reference sequence). The length of the CDR3 is 14 residues. V lost 8 bases and J lost 5; bases outside the gene matches: 5. This CDR3 reads CASLNSGRENIQYF. DNA of the CDR3: TGTGCCAGCCTGAATAGCGGGAGGGAAAACATTCAGTACTTC.

This clone showed up just a few times. The chain carries TRBV28 and TRBJ1-2; 8 nucleotides line up with TRBD1. The CDR3 contains 15 residues. CDR1 and CDR2 from the germline V gene are MDHEN and SYDVKM. J was trimmed by 6 bases and V by 2 bases; bases with no gene match: 8. The chain's CDR3 is CASSLTLSQGDGYTF. CDR3 nucleotides: TGTGCCAGCAGTTTAACCCTCTCACAGGGGGATGGCTACACCTTC.

The chain has TRBV7-9 and TRBJ1-1, with 8 bases fitting TRBD1. The CDR3 length is 13 residues. Germline V gene sequence: CDR1 SEHNR, CDR2 FQNEAQ (reference sequence). V was pared by 6 bases and J by 7 bases, with 7 bases of the junction left unmatched. The CDR3 sequence is CASRPGQDLEAFF. Written as DNA, the CDR3 is TGTGCCAGCAGACCGGGACAGGATCTTGAAGCTTTCTTT. Full variable domain (missing parts from reference TRBV7-9 and TRBJ1-1): DTGVSQNPRHKITKRGQNVTFRCDPISEHNRLYWYRQTLGQGPEFLTYFQNEAQLEKSRLLSDRFSAERPKGSFSTLEIQRTEQGDSAMYLCASRPGQDLEAFFGQGTRLTVV.

This chain links TRBV19 with TRBJ2-7, with TRBD1 matching over 9 bases. Unmatched junction bases numbered 6, after V lost 4 bases and J lost 5 bases. This CDR3 region has 14 residues. Germline CDR1 reads LNHDA; CDR2 reads SQIVND (reference sequence). The CDR3 sequence is CASSTGTGINEQYF. The CDR3 DNA is TGTGCCAGTAGTACCGGGACAGGGATCAACGAGCAGTACTTC.

On this clone itself: At one of its ends the junction is not consistent with the germline gene, which may arise from a read error. The rearrangement links TRBV14 to TRBJ2-6; TRBD1 matches at 10 bases. The CDR3 runs to 19 residues. Germline assignment: CDR1 SGHDN and CDR2 FVKESK. CDR3 sequence (DNA): TGTGCCAGCAGCCCGGGACAGGGGAATGTTTTGCCTGGGGCCAACGGCCTGACTTTC. As protein: CASSPGQGNVLPGANGLTF.

V is TRBV6-5 and J is TRBJ1-1; D perhaps matches TRBD1 (5 bases). This CDR3 comprises 14 residues. Germline values: CDR1 MNHEY, CDR2 SVGAGI. The V and J ends lost 8 bases and 0 bases respectively, with 13 bases between them. CDR3 protein: CASAPDSMNTEAFF. The CDR3 DNA sequence: TGTGCCAGCGCCCCCGACAGCATGAACACTGAAGCTTTCTTT.

V gene TRBV12-5 combines with J gene TRBJ1-2, with 7 bases lining up with TRBD1. The CDR3 consists of 12 residues. The V segment lost 1 base and the J segment 10 bases; nucleotides outside the gene matches: 3. The germline CDR1 and CDR2 sequences are LGHNT and FRNRAP. The chain's CDR3 is CASGLDRGSYTF. CDR3 in DNA: TGTGCTAGTGGTTTGGACAGGGGATCCTACACCTTC.

J is TRBJ2-3 and V is TRBV6-1; tentative D call: TRBD2 (6 bases). The CDR3 extends over 15 amino acids. In germline, CDR1 is MNHNS, CDR2 SASEGT. The ends were cut back, 1 base at V and 0 bases at J, with 8 bases in the middle. The CDR3 bases are TGTGCCAGCAGTGAAGTGGCGGGGAGCACAGATACGCAGTATTTT. It yields the protein CASSEVAGSTDTQYF.

The rearrangement uses TRBV2 and TRBJ2-7; possible D gene TRBD1, 6 bases. Germline V gene data show CDR1 as SNHLY and CDR2 as FYNNEI. The CDR3 length is 14 residues. The germline V and J ends were trimmed by 8 bases and 2 bases, with 16 bases remaining between them. CDR3: CASASGHLTYEQYF. The CDR3 DNA sequence: TGTGCCAGCGCATCGGGACACCTTACCTACGAGCAGTACTTC.

The chain has TRBV2 and TRBJ2-7, with TRBD1 as a possible D gene (5 bases). Trimming took off 9 bases at V and 4 bases at J, with 13 bases between the two ends. Germline CDR1 is SNHLY and CDR2 is FYNNEI. This CDR3 is built from 12 residues. CDR3 protein: CARPSQGYEQYF. Here the CDR3 DNA reads TGTGCCAGACCCTCGCAGGGTTACGAGCAGTACTTC.

The rearrangement joins TRBV30 to TRBJ2-1; 9 nucleotides agree with TRBD1. The germline CDR1 and CDR2 sequences are GTSNPN and SVGIG (reference sequence). The junction had 4 bases not matched to a gene; V was cut back by 1 base and J by 3 bases. The CDR3 is 15 residues long. The CDR3: CAWSGGQGNYNEQFF. CDR3 sequence (DNA): TGTGCCTGGAGTGGGGGACAGGGAAACTACAATGAGCAGTTCTTC. Based on the CDR3 plus reference TRBV30 and TRBJ2-1, the full variable domain is SQTIHQWPATLVQPVGSPLSLECTVEGTSNPNLYWYRQAAGRGLQLLFYSVGIGQISSEVPQNLSASRPQDRQFILSSKKLLLSDSGFYLCAWSGGQGNYNEQFFGPGTRLTVL.

This chain uses TRBV5-1 with TRBJ1-2; D gene uncertain. This CDR3 region has 12 residues. The germline V and J ends were trimmed by 6 bases and 7 bases, with 13 bases remaining between them. Germline V lookup: CDR1 SGHRS, CDR2 YFSETQ. Here the CDR3 DNA reads TGCGCCAGCACCGTGGGCGGGAGTGGCTACACCTTC. This translates into CASTVGGSGYTF.

The rearrangement links TRBV30 to TRBJ2-3; TRBD2 agrees at 8 bases. Germline lookup yields CDR1 GTSNPN and CDR2 SVGIG (reference sequence). This CDR3 has 13 amino acids. The junction had 10 bases not matched to a gene; V was cut back by 4 bases and J by 10 bases. The CDR3 loop is CAWNKRGPSAQYF. In DNA form, the CDR3 reads TGTGCCTGGAACAAGCGGGGGCCCTCGGCGCAGTATTTT.

This chain connects TRBV5-4 to TRBJ2-2; 8 positions match TRBD2. The trim removed 4 bases at V and 1 base at J, leaving 3 bases unmatched. CDR3 length: 15 amino acids. Germline values: CDR1 SGHNT, CDR2 YYREEE (reference sequence). The CDR3 region is CASSGSGGNTGELFF. CDR3 DNA sequence: TGTGCCAGCAGCGGAAGCGGGGGGAACACCGGGGAGCTGTTTTTT.

A few counts support this clone. This sequence joins TRBV14 and TRBJ1-1; maybe TRBD1 (6 bases). V was pared by 7 bases and J by 12 bases, with 21 bases between. In germline, CDR1 is SGHDN, CDR2 FVKESK. This CDR3 has 13 residues. CDR3 region: CASTPGTGPSSFF. As DNA, the CDR3 is TGTGCCAGCACCCCGGGAACAGGGCCAAGCTCTTTCTTT.

This clone showed up just a few times. The V gene is TRBV5-1, the J gene TRBJ2-3; possibly TRBD2 for D (6 bases). The germline V gene encodes CDR1 SGHRS and CDR2 YFSETQ. This CDR3 contains 15 residues. Trimming took 3 bases from V and 1 from J, leaving 12 bases between them. The CDR3 is CASSWAGYRTDTQYF. Here the CDR3 DNA reads TGCGCCAGCAGCTGGGCGGGGTATCGCACAGATACGCAGTATTTT.

The chain has TRBV9 and TRBJ2-1; unclear D gene. The CDR3 length is 13 residues. Trimming removed 0 bases from V and 4 bases from J, with 5 bases in between. Germline CDR1 reads SGDLS; CDR2 reads YYNGEE. Written as DNA, the CDR3 is TGTGCCAGCAGCGTAGAACAGTACAATGAGCAGTTCTTC. Translating it yields CASSVEQYNEQFF. Full variable domain (missing parts from reference TRBV9 and TRBJ2-1): DSGVTQTPKHLITATGQRVTLRCSPRSGDLSVYWYQQSLDQGLQFLIQYYNGEERAKGNILERFSAQQFPDLHSELNLSSLELGDSALYFCASSVEQYNEQFFGPGTRLTVL.

The chain has TRBV28 and TRBJ2-1; 14 bases align to TRBD2. V lost 6 bases, J lost 7 bases, and 8 bases stayed unmatched. The CDR3 spans 16 residues. CDR1 is MDHEN, CDR2 SYDVKM, per germline. Here the CDR3 DNA reads TGTGCCAGCAGCCCTAGACTAGCGGGAGGGGTAAATGAGCAGTTCTTC. This gives the protein CASSPRLAGGVNEQFF.

The V gene is TRBV21-1, the J gene TRBJ2-3; the tabulated D call, TRBD2, remains unverified against the DNA. TRBV21-1 corresponds to a pseudogene. The CDR3 is 12 residues long. The CDR3 region is CASRLEADTQYF. The CDR3 DNA is TGTGCCAGCAGACTAGAGGCAGATACGCAGTATTTT.